This is a list of T cell receptor beta chains from one sample in a study of cytomegalovirus exposure and HLA in healthy donors. Here immunoSEQ multiplex PCR was the method, and the copy in TCRdb shows in-frame clones only, minus some. The profile shows 70,000 to 85,000 clones, 62% of them singletons. The sample taken for sequencing was PBMCs. These receptors were taken from a male donor in good health and CMV-seropositive. The CDR3 runs from the conserved cysteine through the conserved F or W. The order of the fields is J gene, D gene, V gene, clone size, CDR3 protein, CDR3 DNA. A D gene is named only where the DNA matches it firmly. Clone size is shown for a subset of rows, as once, few, many or a class of expanded clone.

TRBJ1-1 | NA | TRBV6-6 | NA | CASLTQGYEAFF | TGTGCCAGTCTCACACAGGGCTATGAAGCTTTCTTT
TRBJ1-5 | NA | TRBV28 | few | CASRQTPSNQPQHF | TGTGCCAGTCGACAGACCCCATCTAATCAGCCCCAGCATTTT
TRBJ2-3 | TRBD2 | TRBV5-4 | NA | CASSLVASGTDTQYF | TGTGCCAGCAGCTTGGTGGCTAGCGGGACAGATACGCAGTATTTT
TRBJ2-6 | NA | TRBV11-2 | NA | CASSSQGANVLTF | TGTGCCAGCAGCTCCCAGGGGGCCAACGTCCTGACTTTC
TRBJ2-7 | TRBD2 | TRBV7-9 | few | CASSSLGGAYEQYF | TGTGCCAGCAGCTCCCTCGGGGGGGCCTACGAGCAGTACTTC
TRBJ1-4 | NA | TRBV7-2 | NA | CASSLAGAATTNEKLFF | TGTGCCAGCAGCTTAGCTGGGGCGGCAACAACTAATGAAAAACTGTTTTTT
TRBJ2-5 | NA | TRBV7-9 | few | CASSLATGGVSQETQYF | TGTGCCAGCAGCTTAGCGACAGGTGGGGTTTCCCAAGAGACCCAGTACTTC
TRBJ2-7 | NA | TRBV5-6 | few | CASSHRTETFPYEQYF | TGTGCCAGCAGCCACAGGACAGAAACTTTCCCCTACGAGCAGTACTTC
TRBJ1-6 | NA | TRBV30 | once | CAWSPGSPLHF | TGTGCCTGGAGTCCCGGTTCACCCCTCCACTTT
TRBJ2-1 | TRBD2 | TRBV7-8 | NA | CASSTGQGPPSGRANEQFF | TGTGCCAGCAGCACCGGACAGGGACCCCCTAGCGGGAGGGCTAATGAGCAGTTCTTC
TRBJ2-2 | NA | TRBV27 | NA | CASIPLGAGNTGELFF | TGTGCCAGCATCCCTCTGGGGGCAGGGAACACCGGGGAGCTGTTTTTT
TRBJ2-1 | TRBD1 | TRBV5-5 | NA | CASSLRPGGQGGNEQFF | TGTGCCAGCAGCTTACGCCCAGGAGGACAGGGGGGAAATGAGCAGTTCTTC
TRBJ2-2 | NA | TRBV28 | NA | CASTPFQAGELFF | TGTGCCAGCACCCCTTTCCAGGCCGGGGAGCTGTTTTTT
TRBJ2-5 | TRBD2 | TRBV2 | NA | CASSDQPGLAGETQYF | TGTGCCAGCAGTGACCAGCCGGGACTAGCGGGAGAGACCCAGTACTTC
TRBJ1-1 | NA | TRBV7-2 | NA | CASSLALEAFF | TGTGCCAGCAGCTTAGCCTTAGAAGCTTTCTTT
TRBJ2-2 | NA | TRBV18 | many | CASSRRAGDTGELFF | TGTGCCAGCTCCCGACGGGCGGGCGACACCGGGGAGCTGTTTTTT
TRBJ2-7 | NA | TRBV7-9 | NA | CASSLGGLSYEQYF | TGTGCCAGCAGCTTGGGGGGGCTATCCTACGAGCAGTACTTC
TRBJ1-5 | NA | TRBV27 | NA | CASSPIGVGRNSNQPQHF | TGTGCCAGCAGCCCCATAGGTGTGGGGAGAAATAGCAATCAGCCCCAGCATTTT
TRBJ1-3 | NA | TRBV7-3 | NA | CASSEQNGNTIYF | TGTGCCAGCAGTGAACAGAATGGAAACACCATATATTTT
TRBJ2-3 | NA | TRBV27 | NA | CASSPRPGADTQYF | TGTGCCAGCAGTCCCCGACCTGGGGCCGATACGCAGTATTTT
TRBJ1-1 | TRBD1 | TRBV27 | few | CASSRQGMNTEAFF | TGTGCCAGCAGTCGACAGGGGATGAACACTGAAGCTTTCTTT
TRBJ2-7 | TRBD2 | TRBV6-1 | few | CASGRTSGDIYEQYF | TGTGCCAGCGGACGGACTAGCGGGGACATCTACGAGCAGTACTTC
TRBJ1-2 | NA | TRBV28 | NA | CASSPSDSPLNYGYTF | TGTGCCAGCAGTCCCTCAGACAGCCCGTTAAACTATGGCTACACCTTC
TRBJ1-5 | NA | TRBV28 | NA | CASSFTQDSNQPQHF | TGTGCCAGCAGTTTCACACAGGATAGCAATCAGCCCCAGCATTTT
TRBJ2-3 | NA | TRBV7-3 | NA | CASSSGVRDTQYF | TGTGCCAGCAGCTCCGGGGTGAGGGATACGCAGTATTTT
TRBJ2-3 | TRBD2 | TRBV6-6 | NA | CASSSAGSGTDTQYF | TGTGCCAGCAGTTCAGCGGGATCTGGGACAGATACGCAGTATTTT
TRBJ2-7 | TRBD2 | TRBV6-5 | NA | CASSQAGGSYEQYF | TGTGCCAGCAGTCAGGCGGGAGGGTCCTACGAGCAGTACTTC
TRBJ2-7 | NA | TRBV6-1 | NA | CASSASGLIDRHEQYF | TGTGCCAGCAGTGCCTCGGGACTTATCGATCGCCACGAGCAGTACTTC
TRBJ2-7 | TRBD2 | TRBV4-2 | NA | CASSQEMSGSPHEQYF | TGTGCCAGCAGCCAAGAGATGAGCGGGAGCCCCCACGAGCAGTACTTC
TRBJ1-5 | NA | TRBV18 | NA | CASSSLQGNQPQHF | TGTGCCAGCTCATCCCTCCAGGGAAATCAGCCCCAGCATTTT
TRBJ1-5 | TRBD1 | TRBV4-3 | NA | CASSQELPGTGVRPQHF | TGCGCCAGCAGCCAAGAACTACCCGGGACAGGGGTGAGGCCCCAGCATTTT
TRBJ2-3 | NA | TRBV28 | few | CASSAPGHGGTDTQYF | TGTGCCAGCAGTGCCCCCGGGCACGGGGGAACAGATACGCAGTATTTT
TRBJ2-7 | NA | TRBV6-1 | NA | CASSGTPYEQYF | TGTGCCAGCAGTGGGACACCCTACGAGCAGTACTTC
TRBJ1-2 | NA | TRBV27 | NA | CASSLGGYYGYTF | TGTGCCAGCAGTTTAGGGGGGTACTATGGCTACACCTTC
TRBJ2-5 | NA | TRBV11-3 | NA | CASSLNFQETQYF | TGTGCCAGCAGCTTGAACTTCCAAGAGACCCAGTACTTC
TRBJ1-1 | NA | TRBV7-6 | NA | CASSLQGMNTEAFF | TGTGCCAGCAGCCTTCAGGGAATGAACACTGAAGCTTTCTTT
TRBJ1-1 | TRBD1 | TRBV18 | NA | CASSLYRGQGEAFF | TGTGCCAGCTCACTATACAGGGGGCAGGGTGAAGCTTTCTTT
TRBJ1-1 | NA | TRBV20-1 | NA | CSAEGNTEAFF | TGCAGTGCTGAGGGGAACACTGAAGCTTTCTTT
TRBJ2-1 | TRBD2 | TRBV19 | few | CASSRQTSGPWNEQFF | TGTGCCAGTAGTAGGCAGACTAGCGGACCATGGAATGAGCAGTTCTTC
TRBJ2-2 | NA | TRBV7-7 | once | CASSLEVIQGSTGELFF | TGTGCTAGCAGCTTAGAGGTCATTCAGGGTAGCACCGGGGAGCTGTTTTTT
TRBJ2-2 | TRBD1 | TRBV5-1 | NA | CASRAGQGDAGELFF | TGCGCCAGCAGAGCGGGACAGGGGGATGCCGGGGAGCTGTTTTTT
TRBJ1-5 | TRBD1 | TRBV7-2 | NA | CASSLGRTGINQPQHF | TGTGCCAGCAGCTTAGGAAGGACAGGTATCAATCAGCCCCAGCATTTT
TRBJ2-5 | NA | TRBV9 | NA | CASSPGATQYF | TGTGCCAGCAGCCCAGGGGCGACCCAGTACTTC
TRBJ2-7 | NA | TRBV6-1 | NA | CASSGGVYEQYF | TGTGCCAGCAGTGGGGGGGTTTACGAGCAGTACTTC
TRBJ2-5 | TRBD1 | TRBV5-1 | NA | CASSERQGTMKTQYF | TGCGCCAGCAGCGAACGACAGGGGACGATGAAGACCCAGTACTTC